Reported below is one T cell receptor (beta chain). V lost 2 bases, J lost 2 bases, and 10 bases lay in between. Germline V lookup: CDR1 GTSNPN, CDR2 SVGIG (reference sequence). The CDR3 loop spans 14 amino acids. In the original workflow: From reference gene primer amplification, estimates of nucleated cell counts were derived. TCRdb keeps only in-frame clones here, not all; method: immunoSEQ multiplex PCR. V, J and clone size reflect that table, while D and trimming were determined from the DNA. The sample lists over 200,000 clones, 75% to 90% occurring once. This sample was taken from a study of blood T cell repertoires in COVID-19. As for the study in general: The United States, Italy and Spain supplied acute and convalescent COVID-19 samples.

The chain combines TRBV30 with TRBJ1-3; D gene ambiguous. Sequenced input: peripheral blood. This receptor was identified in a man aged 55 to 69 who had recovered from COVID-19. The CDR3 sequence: CAWSRDAAGNTIYF. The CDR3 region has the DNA TGTGCCTGGAGTCGGGATGCCGCTGGAAACACCATATATTTT. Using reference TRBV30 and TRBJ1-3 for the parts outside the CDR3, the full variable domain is SQTIHQWPATLVQPVGSPLSLECTVEGTSNPNLYWYRQAAGRGLQLLFYSVGIGQISSEVPQNLSASRPQDRQFILSSKKLLLSDSGFYLCAWSRDAAGNTIYFGEGSWLTVV.